What follows is one T cell receptor (beta chain) and its context. This same CDR3 is encoded by further DNA sequences in the sample. Here immunoSEQ multiplex PCR was the method, and the copy in TCRdb shows in-frame clones only, minus some. The sample consists of about 56,000 clones, 90% to 95% of them appearing once. The data were taken from a study of technical replicates of blood from a handful of donors. Sample: PBMCs. The sequence derives from a human donor in good health. Some clones in this sample may be carry-over from other donors' samples.

The CDR3 is CASSSSGGYNEQFF. In DNA, the CDR3 is TGCGCCAGCAGCTCCAGCGGGGGGTACAATGAGCAGTTCTTC. The rearrangement joins TRBV5-1 to TRBJ2-1, with 9 bases lining up with TRBD2. Germline loops: CDR1 SGHRS, CDR2 YFSETQ. V trimming: 3 bases; J trimming: 4 bases; junction bases outside the gene matches: 2. There are 14 residues in the CDR3.